Below, 19 T cell receptor beta chains from the same sample are listed, as sequenced in a study of T-cell reconstitution after alpha-beta-depleted transplantation in children. Molecular barcoding with unique molecular identifiers was used for the TCRbeta library. TCRdb reprocessed the PCR reads with MiXCR, giving one entry per CDR3 protein. The sample contains 600,000 to 700,000 distinct CDR3 sequences, roughly 15% of which appear only once. The sequencing here drew on PBMCs from the stem cell graft donor, taken from the stem cell graft. The source of these receptors is a human donor who donated a stem cell graft to a child with acute myeloid leukemia.

The chain joins TRBV27 to TRBJ2-1; 8 positions match TRBD1. Germline lookup yields CDR1 MNHEY and CDR2 SMNVEV (reference sequence). The CDR3 has 18 residues. The ends lost 0 bases at V and 7 bases at J; junction bases unmatched: 14. CDR3: CASSLSGQGGPYNNEQFF. DNA for the CDR3: TGTGCCAGCAGTTTATCCGGACAGGGCGGACCCTACAATAATGAGCAGTTCTTC.

The rearrangement joins TRBV6-2 or TRBV6-3 to TRBJ1-2, with D perhaps matching TRBD1 (6 bases). The CDR3 has 12 residues. Germline CDR1 is MNHEY and CDR2 is SVGEGT. V was shortened by 6 bases and J by 4 bases, with 9 bases between the two germline ends. CDR3 in amino acids: CASSRDIYGYTF. CDR3 sequence (DNA): TGTGCCAGCAGCCGGGACATCTATGGCTACACCTTC.

This clonotype appeared many times. V is TRBV20-1 and J is TRBJ2-5; TRBD1 aligns across 9 bases. Per germline, CDR1 DFQATT and CDR2 SNEGSKA (reference sequence). The CDR3 loop spans 14 amino acids. With V trimmed by 5 bases and J by 7 bases, 11 bases remained unmatched. The CDR3, as DNA: TGCAGTGCTCAGCGAACCCCGGGACAGGGGACCCAGTACTTC. Its protein product is CSAQRTPGQGTQYF.

This clonotype was recorded many times. The chain combines TRBV20-1 with TRBJ2-3; no reliable D call. V lost 7 bases and J lost 6, with 8 bases in between. The germline V gene has CDR1 DFQATT and CDR2 SNEGSKA (reference sequence). This CDR3 has 10 residues. CDR3: CSVQMDTQYF. The DNA for the CDR3 is TGCAGTGTCCAAATGGATACGCAGTATTTT.

This clonotype has more than one count but fewer than ten. The chain uses TRBV29-1 and TRBJ2-2; 9 bases are a match to TRBD2. The ends lost 0 bases at V and 6 bases at J; junction bases unmatched: 8. CDR1 and CDR2 (germline): SQVTM, ANQGSEA. CDR3 length: 16 amino acids. The CDR3 bases are TGCAGCGTTGAAGAACGTGCGGGGGGGCCGTCCGGGGAGCTGTTTTTT. This translates into CSVEERAGGPSGELFF.

This clonotype was picked up a small number of times. The genes are TRBV15 and TRBJ2-2, with 7 nucleotides matching TRBD1. Germline CDR1 reads LNHNV; CDR2 reads YYDKDF (reference sequence). The ends lost 1 base at V and 8 bases at J; junction bases unmatched: 13. The CDR3 spans 17 residues. The CDR3 DNA reads as TGTGCCACCAGCAGAGGAAGCGCAGGGGGTCAGGAAGGGGAGCTGTTTTTT. This encodes CATSRGSAGGQEGELFF.

There are many counts of this clonotype. This chain links TRBV12-3 or TRBV12-4 with TRBJ1-3; the D gene is possibly TRBD1 (5 bases). The V end was cut by 4 bases, the J end by 2 bases, with 12 bases between. CDR3 size: 15 residues. This chain's CDR3 is CASSSGGKAGNTIYF. DNA for the CDR3: TGTGCCAGCAGTTCCGGGGGAAAGGCTGGAAACACCATATATTTT.

This clonotype was seen repeatedly, ten times or more. The chain recombines TRBV29-1 with TRBJ2-5; weak D call: TRBD1 (6 bases). Trimming stripped 0 bases from V and 4 bases from J, with 9 bases between. The germline gives CDR1 SQVTM, CDR2 ANQGSEA. This CDR3 region has 13 residues. The CDR3 bases are TGCAGCGTTGAAGAGGGGGCGGGAGAGACCCAGTACTTC. As protein: CSVEEGAGETQYF.

The sample holds many counts of this clonotype. The chain is built from TRBV7-2 and TRBJ2-1; the match to TRBD2 covers 10 bases. J lost 7 bases, V lost 5 bases, and 11 bases had no gene match. Germline-derived CDR1 and CDR2 are SGHTA and FQGNSA. The length of the CDR3 is 16 residues. The CDR3 loop is CASSPIAGGVLNEQFF. The CDR3 nucleotides are TGTGCCAGCAGCCCGATAGCGGGGGGCGTCCTTAATGAGCAGTTCTTC.

To note about this clonotype: A much larger clone lies a single base off, so this may be a read error. This rearrangement joins TRBV24-1 to TRBJ2-3; 8 positions match TRBD2. The CDR3 totals 16 residues. Per the germline V gene, CDR1 is KGHDR and CDR2 is SFDVKD. Here the CDR3 DNA reads TGTGCCGCCAGCGTGACTAGCGTGGGGAACACAGATACGCAGTATTTT. As protein: CAASVTSVGNTDTQYF.

This clonotype appeared many times. The V and J genes are TRBV4-2 and TRBJ2-2; D unresolved. The CDR3 loop spans 13 amino acids. The V and J ends lost 0 bases and 8 bases respectively, with 7 bases between them. The germline V gene encodes CDR1 LGHNA and CDR2 YNFKEQ. The CDR3 DNA is TGTGCCAGCAGCCAAGATGTGGGTGGGGAGCTGTTTTTT. Translated, it gives CASSQDVGGELFF.

V is TRBV5-6 and J is TRBJ2-5; 8 bases line up with TRBD1. This CDR3 is built from 16 residues. Germline CDR1 reads SGHDT; CDR2 reads YYEEEE. The ends lost 0 bases at V and 4 bases at J; junction bases unmatched: 8. For the CDR3, the DNA is TGTGCCAGCAGCTTGGGGGGCCCGACAGGGGCAGAGACCCAGTACTTC. Encoded protein: CASSLGGPTGAETQYF.

The V gene is TRBV7-9, the J gene TRBJ2-5, with a tentative D call TRBD1 (6 bases). V lost 2 bases, J lost 0 bases, and 10 bases lay in between. There are 15 residues in the CDR3. CDR1 SEHNR and CDR2 FQNEAQ come from the germline V gene (reference sequence). DNA for the CDR3: TGTGCCAGCAGCTTACCACAGGGTAACCAAGAGACCCAGTACTTC. It translates to CASSLPQGNQETQYF.

V is TRBV7-2 and J is TRBJ1-5; D perhaps matches TRBD1 (6 bases). Trimming took off 2 bases at V and 5 bases at J, with 13 bases between the two ends. CDR3 length equals 15 residues. CDR1 SGHTA and CDR2 FQGNSA come from the germline V gene. The CDR3 DNA is TGTGCCAGCAGCTTAAAGTCGACAGGTCATCAGCCCCAGCATTTT. The encoded protein is CASSLKSTGHQPQHF.

This clonotype was seen many times. V and J are TRBV6-5 and TRBJ2-2, with TRBD1 matching 9 bases. The CDR3 runs to 16 residues. J gave up 2 bases and V 6 bases, and 7 bases lay outside the gene matches. The V gene's germline CDR1 is MNHEY and CDR2 SVGAGI. The DNA of the CDR3 is TGTGCCAGCAGCGGGGGGACAGGGTTAAACACCGGGGAGCTGTTTTTT. Protein: CASSGGTGLNTGELFF.

This clonotype turned up a few times. The gene calls are TRBV27 and TRBJ2-5; D remains ambiguous. The CDR3 has 14 amino acids. CDR1 is MNHEY, CDR2 SMNVEV, per germline (reference sequence). V gave up 2 bases and J gave up 1 base, with 8 bases separating them. The CDR3 DNA reads as TGTGCCAGCAGTTTAAGCGCGGCCCAAGAGACCCAGTACTTC. It is translated as CASSLSAAQETQYF.

The chain has TRBV6-1 and TRBJ1-5, with 7 bases matching TRBD1. The V gene's germline CDR1 is MNHNS and CDR2 SASEGT. Losses at the gene ends were 5 bases for V and 0 bases for J; bases not matched to a gene: 16. CDR3 length: 19 amino acids. The CDR3 is CASSRLTGRKFYSNQPQHF. CDR3 nucleotide sequence: TGTGCCAGCAGTCGTTTGACAGGGCGCAAATTTTATAGCAATCAGCCCCAGCATTTT.

This clonotype was counted only a few times. This chain joins TRBV20-1 and TRBJ2-1; TRBD2 matches 8 bases. The CDR3 loop spans 17 amino acids. Per the germline V gene, CDR1 is DFQATT and CDR2 is SNEGSKA (reference sequence). V dropped 0 bases and J dropped 2; count of bases not matched to a gene: 9. The CDR3 sequence is CSARDAGVAGTYNEQFF. CDR3 sequence (DNA): TGCAGTGCTAGAGATGCTGGTGTAGCGGGGACCTACAATGAGCAGTTCTTC.

The sample holds a few counts of this clonotype. The chain recombines TRBV7-2 with TRBJ2-1; D remains ambiguous. Per germline, CDR1 SGHTA and CDR2 FQGNSA. With 2 bases removed from V and 5 bases from J, the gap between germline ends came to 4 bases. CDR3 length: 12 residues. CDR3 residues: CASSLYDNEQFF. Here the CDR3 DNA reads TGTGCCAGCAGCTTATATGACAATGAGCAGTTCTTC.